These 22 T cell receptor beta chains were sequenced from one sample in a study of T cell repertoires in cytomegalovirus infection. No antigen is known for these receptors. TCRdb reprocessed the reads via MiXCR and lists one record per CDR3 protein. This sample has roughly 130,000 distinct CDR3 sequences; about 24% occur once, and the top ten carry 34%. Sequenced input: PBMCs, sequenced either directly or after in vitro stimulation (not recorded which). The receptors originated from a human donor in good health (CMV status not recorded). Some clones in this sample may be carry-over from other donors' samples.

This clonotype was picked up many times. V usage is TRBV7-6 and J usage is TRBJ2-6; D is tentatively TRBD1 or TRBD2 (7 bases each). V lost 5 bases to trimming and J lost 2 bases, with 13 bases between them. This CDR3 contains 16 residues. CDR1 and CDR2 (germline): SGHVS, FNYEAQ. The CDR3 sequence: CASSPRGGAGANVLTF. The CDR3 nucleotides read TGTGCCAGCAGCCCCAGGGGGGGGGCTGGGGCCAACGTCCTGACTTTC.

The chain employs TRBV6-5 and TRBJ1-3; the D gene is possibly TRBD1 (6 bases). CDR1 is MNHEY and CDR2 is SVGAGI in the germline V gene. V lost 0 bases, J lost 3 bases, and 15 bases lay in between. The CDR3 runs 17 residues. CDR3 DNA: TGTGCCAGCAGTTACTCGATGCAGGGGTCAAATGGAAACACCATATATTTT. Amino acids: CASSYSMQGSNGNTIYF.

This clonotype was counted ten times or more. V gene TRBV7-2 combines with J gene TRBJ1-2, with 8 bases that match TRBD1. Trimming removed 6 bases from V and 4 bases from J; junction bases left unmatched: 4. The CDR3 sequence is 13 residues long. Germline V gene sequence: CDR1 SGHTA, CDR2 FQGNSA. Here the CDR3 DNA reads TGTGCCAGCAGGACAGGGGATAGCTATGGCTACACCTTC. It codes for CASRTGDSYGYTF.

The gene calls are TRBV19 and TRBJ2-7; D gene ambiguous. Germline assignment: CDR1 LNHDA and CDR2 SQIVND (reference sequence). There are 12 residues in the CDR3. Trimming removed 7 bases from V and 2 bases from J, with 9 bases in between. CDR3 amino acids: CASMSATYEQYF. The CDR3 DNA reads TGTGCCAGTATGTCTGCCACCTACGAGCAGTACTTC. Based on the CDR3 plus reference TRBV19 and TRBJ2-7, the full variable domain is DGGITQSPKYLFRKEGQNVTLSCEQNLNHDAMYWYRQDPGQGLRLIYYSQIVNDFQKGDIAEGYSVSREKKESFPLTVTSAQKNPTAFYLCASMSATYEQYFGPGTRLTVT.

This clonotype was found a few times. This chain connects TRBV7-2 to TRBJ2-7; 9 nucleotides align to TRBD1. The V gene end was trimmed by 3 bases and the J gene end by 6 bases; junction bases not matched to a gene: 6. The germline CDR1 and CDR2 sequences are SGHTA and FQGNSA. The CDR3 is 14 residues long. CDR3 DNA: TGTGCCAGCAGCTTGGGACAGGGAGTAGGCGAGCAGTACTTC. It codes for CASSLGQGVGEQYF.

The rearrangement uses TRBV6-4 and TRBJ1-2; D possibly corresponds to TRBD1 (6 bases). The V gene's germline CDR1 is MRHNA and CDR2 SNTAGT. Trimming took 6 bases from V and 0 from J, leaving 11 bases between them. This CDR3 is built from 14 residues. The CDR3 DNA follows: TGTGCCAGCAGACCGGGGGCCACTAACTATGGCTACACCTTC. It codes for CASRPGATNYGYTF.

The genes are TRBV12-3 or TRBV12-4 and TRBJ2-3, with 7 bases matching TRBD2. V lost 4 bases and J lost 1; bases outside the gene matches: 8. The CDR3 has 16 residues. In DNA, the CDR3 is TGTGCCAGCAGTTCGTTGCGCGGGGGAGGCACAGATACGCAGTATTTT. This gives the protein CASSSLRGGGTDTQYF.

This clonotype has a count of ten or more. This chain connects TRBV7-2 to TRBJ2-7; unclear D gene. The V gene's germline CDR1 is SGHTA and CDR2 FQGNSA. This CDR3 has 13 residues. Deletions cut 5 bases from V and 2 bases from J, with 10 bases between. In DNA form, the CDR3 reads TGTGCCAGCAGCCCCCGGGCCCCCTACGAGCAGTACTTC. It encodes CASSPRAPYEQYF.

V is TRBV7-2 and J is TRBJ1-5; unclear D gene. Germline V gives CDR1 SGHTA, CDR2 FQGNSA. This CDR3 is 14 amino acids long. Trimming cost V 2 bases and J 4 bases, with 9 bases left between them. DNA of the CDR3: TGTGCCAGCAGCTTAATCGGCGGAAATCAGCCCCAGCATTTT. Encoded protein: CASSLIGGNQPQHF.

The chain joins TRBV7-9 to TRBJ2-5, with TRBD2 matching over 11 bases. The V gene's germline CDR1 is SEHNR and CDR2 FQNEAQ (reference sequence). With V trimmed by 4 bases and J by 2 bases, 9 bases remained unmatched. The CDR3 spans 17 residues. This CDR3 reads CASSSWTLAGGQETQYF. The CDR3 nucleotides are TGTGCCAGCAGCTCCTGGACCTTAGCGGGAGGGCAAGAGACCCAGTACTTC. The full variable domain, rest sourced from reference TRBV7-9 and TRBJ2-5, is DTGVSQNPRHKITKRGQNVTFRCDPISEHNRLYWYRQTLGQGPEFLTYFQNEAQLEKSRLLSDRFSAERPKGSFSTLEIQRTEQGDSAMYLCASSSWTLAGGQETQYFGPGTRLLVL.

The DNA for the CDR3 is TGTGCCAGCAGCCCCCCGGGGGCAAGGAGCTACGAGCAGTACGTC. Its protein product is CASSPPGARSYEQYV. The genes are TRBV3-1 and TRBJ2-7; D could derive from TRBD1 or TRBD2 (6 bases each). Germline V gene lookup returns CDR1 LGHDT and CDR2 YNNKEL (reference sequence). Between the trimmed V and J ends, which lost 4 bases and 3 bases, there was a span of 16 bases. The CDR3 extends over 15 amino acids.

This clonotype occurred many times. The V gene is TRBV7-2, the J gene TRBJ2-1; D is unresolved. The CDR3 is made up of 13 amino acids. Germline CDR1 and CDR2: SGHTA and FQGNSA. With 5 bases removed from V and 6 bases from J, the gap between germline ends came to 11 bases. The CDR3 sequence is CASSPLRPNEQFF. The CDR3 nucleotides are TGTGCCAGCAGCCCCTTAAGGCCCAATGAGCAGTTCTTC.

There are many counts of this clonotype. The chain is built from TRBV12-3 or TRBV12-4 and TRBJ1-3; 7 bases fit TRBD1. V gave up 6 bases and J gave up 1 base; unmatched junction bases: 6. The CDR3 length is 15 residues. CDR3 region: CASRVRDRSGNTIYF. The CDR3 DNA reads TGTGCCAGCAGAGTCCGGGACAGATCTGGAAACACCATATATTTT.

The chain carries TRBV9 and TRBJ1-3; D possibly corresponds to TRBD1 (5 bases). V lost 1 base and J 0 bases, leaving 11 bases between the germline ends. In germline, CDR1 is SGDLS, CDR2 YYNGEE. CDR3 length: 16 residues. This chain's CDR3 is CASSVSGASSGNTIYF. The CDR3 region has the DNA TGTGCCAGCAGCGTATCCGGGGCATCCTCTGGAAACACCATATATTTT.

This clonotype has only a few counts. This chain uses TRBV25-1 with TRBJ1-1; D unclear. The CDR3 sequence is 15 residues long. Germline V lookup: CDR1 MGHDK, CDR2 SYGVNS. The germline V and J ends were trimmed by 1 base and 3 bases, with 12 bases remaining between them. The CDR3 region has the DNA TGTGCCAGCAGTGAATTCAAAGGGCCCTACACTGAAGCTTTCTTT. Protein product: CASSEFKGPYTEAFF.

This chain connects TRBV11-3 to TRBJ2-5; 11 nucleotides agree with TRBD2. The junction had 5 bases not matched to a gene; V was cut back by 1 base and J by 1 base. This CDR3 spans 17 amino acids. The germline gives CDR1 SGHNT, CDR2 YENEEA. This CDR3 reads CASSLGSGRAFQETQYF. The DNA of the CDR3 is TGTGCCAGCAGCTTAGGTAGCGGGAGGGCCTTCCAAGAGACCCAGTACTTC.

In its sample, this clonotype was seen a few times. The CDR3 sequence is CASSSPSAGAKDTQYF. The DNA for the CDR3 is TGTGCCAGCAGTTCCCCCTCGGCGGGAGCAAAAGATACGCAGTATTTT. The rearrangement links TRBV28 to TRBJ2-3; 7 bases line up with TRBD2. This CDR3 has 16 residues. Germline V lookup: CDR1 MDHEN, CDR2 SYDVKM. V shed 4 bases, J shed 5 bases, and the junction held 12 bases outside the gene matches.

The chain is built from TRBV28 and TRBJ1-5; D may be TRBD1 (5 bases). The CDR3 is made up of 16 amino acids. Germline V gene lookup returns CDR1 MDHEN and CDR2 SYDVKM. V was clipped by 2 bases and J by 1 base, with 12 bases between them. CDR3 protein: CASSLRFEGSNQPQHF. CDR3 DNA: TGTGCCAGCAGTTTAAGGTTCGAGGGGAGCAATCAGCCCCAGCATTTT.

This clonotype was recorded many times. This sequence joins TRBV7-9 and TRBJ2-1; 7 bases are a match to TRBD1. The length of the CDR3 is 14 residues. CDR1 and CDR2 from the germline V gene are SEHNR and FQNEAQ (reference sequence). V dropped 5 bases and J dropped 7; count of bases not matched to a gene: 8. This CDR3 reads CASSPYTGDNEQFF. The CDR3 nucleotides are TGTGCCAGCAGCCCATACACAGGGGATAATGAGCAGTTCTTC.

The sample holds many counts of this clonotype. J is TRBJ1-1 and V is TRBV7-2, with no clear D. The CDR3 loop spans 13 amino acids. Per germline, CDR1 SGHTA and CDR2 FQGNSA. Trimming took off 5 bases at V and 0 bases at J, with 7 bases between the two ends. The CDR3 sequence: CASSVNLNTEAFF. The CDR3 DNA reads TGTGCCAGCAGCGTGAATTTGAACACTGAAGCTTTCTTT.

This clonotype was detected a few times. This chain links TRBV7-2 with TRBJ2-3; TRBD2 aligns across 8 bases. V lost 0 bases, J lost 0 bases, and 5 bases stayed unmatched. The CDR3 length is 17 residues. Germline V gene sequence: CDR1 SGHTA, CDR2 FQGNSA. Here the CDR3 reads CASSLAILAASTDTQYF. In DNA, the CDR3 is TGTGCCAGCAGCTTAGCGATACTAGCGGCTAGCACAGATACGCAGTATTTT.

The sample holds a few counts of this clonotype. A junction boundary mismatches the germline segment, possibly from a read error. The rearrangement links TRBV6-4 to TRBJ2-1, with TRBD2 matching 8 bases. Per the germline V gene, CDR1 is MRHNA and CDR2 is SNTAGT. The CDR3 has 12 amino acids. DNA for the CDR3: TGTGCCACCAGTGAGCGGGGGAATGAGCAGTTCTTC. This gives the protein CATSERGNEQFF.